This T cell receptor (beta chain) is drawn from a study of T cell changes during pregnancy in multiple sclerosis (dated by TCRdb to about 2019). A note on the overall study: Changes in the T cell repertoire over the course of pregnancy were examined in this study in women with multiple sclerosis.

Remarks on this clone: The antigen this receptor binds is unknown. Nothing much larger sits one base from this clone, and base qualities are not available.

The method behind the library was the immunoSEQ multiplex PCR assay. TCRdb mirrors the immuneACCESS table, restricted to in-frame sequences. Some clones are absent from its copies; in checked studies, under half trace to an unresolved V gene, and the reason for the others is unknown. This sample gives roughly 59,000 clones in total; approximately 95% of them show up just once. The ten biggest clones cover 3.2% of the sample. V is pared back by 2 bases and J by 1 base, with 12 bases lying between the germline termini. The CDR3 sequence holds 15 residues, the cysteine and phenylalanine included. Of the read, only the CDR3 DNA is kept; its 45 bases are in frame from base 1. Per the germline V gene, SGDLS is the CDR1 and YYNGEE is the CDR2.

The clonotype comes from a female donor with multiple sclerosis, enrolled in a pregnancy study. The source was CD8+ T cells from peripheral blood mononuclear cells, collected in the second trimester of pregnancy. The chain is assembled from TRBV9 and TRBJ2-5; TRBD1 is possibly the D segment (6 matching bases). Here the CDR3 is given as CASSVSGVGQETQYF. DNA sequence: TGTGCCAGCAGCGTCTCAGGGGTGGGCCAAGAGACCCAGTACTTC. Reference TRBV9 and TRBJ2-5 genes cover what lies past the CDR3, so the full variable domain is DSGVTQTPKHLITATGQRVTLRCSPRSGDLSVYWYQQSLDQGLQFLIQYYNGEERAKGNILERFSAQQFPDLHSELNLSSLELGDSALYFCASSVSGVGQETQYFGPGTRLLVL.